Listed here is a single T cell receptor (beta chain). The target antigen is unknown. The data were obtained in a study of T-cell memory formation after mild COVID-19. The germline gives CDR1 MNHEY, CDR2 SMNVEV (reference sequence). The CDR3 extends over 16 amino acids. V gave up 5 bases and J gave up 4 bases; unmatched junction bases: 14. 5'RACE with constant-segment primers yielded barcoded, UMI-tagged TCR alpha and TCR beta cDNA libraries. Each CDR3 protein gets one entry after TCRdb re-called the 5' RACE reads with MiXCR. The sample lists more than 200,000 distinct CDR3 sequences, 15% to 20% occurring once. General observations from the study: Researchers report contracting CD4+ clones mostly in CM and EM, with CD8+ clones in EMRA.

The chain is built from TRBV27 and TRBJ2-7; 7 bases fit TRBD2. Sequenced material: PBMCs or a T cell subset sorted from them (not recorded which). This receptor was taken from a man aged 18 to 30 who had mild COVID-19 (a few samples of this study predate the infection). Cell type and time point are not known. CDR3 sequence reads: CASSLRRGGGTYEQYF. The DNA of the CDR3 is TGTGCCAGCAGTCTTCGACGGGGCGGGGGTACTTACGAGCAGTACTTC.